This TCR beta chain was documented in a study of T cells in localized non-small cell lung cancer. Assay used: immunoSEQ multiplex PCR; TCRdb lists only in-frame clones, some missing. The table lists some 130,000 clones, roughly 90% of them singletons, with approximately 1.5% in the top ten. From germline, CDR1 is SSHAT and CDR2 FNYEAQ (reference sequence). CDR3 size: 15 residues. Turning to this clone: As yet, its antigen is unknown. The junction departs from the called germline gene at one end, perhaps through a read error.

Study-level results: Within adjacent lung there appeared a median approximately 62 of the top 100 tumor clones. A higher density of T cells in blood coincided with extended overall survival.

This receptor was taken from a female donor aged 60 or older with stage I lung adenocarcinoma. This material consisted of peripheral blood, taken before any cancer treatment. J is TRBJ2-7 and V is TRBV7-7; 9 positions match TRBD2. The CDR3 DNA is TGTGCTAGCAGCCCAGGGCATAGCGGGGGCTACGAGCAGTACTTC. Translation gives CASSPGHSGGYEQYF.